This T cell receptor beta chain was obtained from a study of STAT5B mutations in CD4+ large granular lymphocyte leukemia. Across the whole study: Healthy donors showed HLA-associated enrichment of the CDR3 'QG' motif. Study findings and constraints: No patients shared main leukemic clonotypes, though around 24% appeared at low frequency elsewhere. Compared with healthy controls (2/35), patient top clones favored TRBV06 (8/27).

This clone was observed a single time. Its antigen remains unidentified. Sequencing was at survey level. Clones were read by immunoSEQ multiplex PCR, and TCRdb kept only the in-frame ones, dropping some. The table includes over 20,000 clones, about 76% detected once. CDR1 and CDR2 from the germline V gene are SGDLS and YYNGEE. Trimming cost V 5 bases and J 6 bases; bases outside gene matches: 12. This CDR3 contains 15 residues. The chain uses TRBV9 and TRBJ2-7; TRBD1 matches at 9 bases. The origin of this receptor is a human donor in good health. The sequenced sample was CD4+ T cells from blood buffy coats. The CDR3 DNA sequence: TGTGCCAGCAGTAAAGGGGGGACAGGGTCCGCCGAGCAGTACTTC. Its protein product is CASSKGGTGSAEQYF.